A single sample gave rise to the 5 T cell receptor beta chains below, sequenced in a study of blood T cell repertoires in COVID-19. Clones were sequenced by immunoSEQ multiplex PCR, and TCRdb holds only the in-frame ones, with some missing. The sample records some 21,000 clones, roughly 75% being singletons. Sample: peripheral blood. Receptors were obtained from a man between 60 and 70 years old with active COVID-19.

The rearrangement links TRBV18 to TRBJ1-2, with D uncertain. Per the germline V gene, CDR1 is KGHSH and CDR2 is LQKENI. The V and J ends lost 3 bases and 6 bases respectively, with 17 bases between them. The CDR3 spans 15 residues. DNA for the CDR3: TGTGCCAGCTCACCGAATCAAGTATCCGGGGATGGCTACACCTTC. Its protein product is CASSPNQVSGDGYTF.

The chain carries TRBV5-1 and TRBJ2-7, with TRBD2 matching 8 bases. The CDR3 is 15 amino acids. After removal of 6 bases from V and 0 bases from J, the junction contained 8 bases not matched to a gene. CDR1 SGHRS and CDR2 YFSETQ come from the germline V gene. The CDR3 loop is CASNPSLAGSYEQYF. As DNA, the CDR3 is TGCGCCAGCAACCCTTCCCTAGCGGGCTCCTACGAGCAGTACTTC.

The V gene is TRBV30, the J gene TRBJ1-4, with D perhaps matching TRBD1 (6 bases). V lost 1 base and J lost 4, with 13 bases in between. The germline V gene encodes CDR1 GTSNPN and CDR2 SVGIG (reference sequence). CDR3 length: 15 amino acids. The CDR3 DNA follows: TGTGCCTGGAGTGGGGGGCAGGGTTTTAATGAAAAACTGTTTTTT. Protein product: CAWSGGQGFNEKLFF.

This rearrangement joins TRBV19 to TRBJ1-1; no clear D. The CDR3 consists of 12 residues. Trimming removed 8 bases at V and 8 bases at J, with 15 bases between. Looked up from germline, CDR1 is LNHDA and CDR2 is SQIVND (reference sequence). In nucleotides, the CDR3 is TGTGCCAGTGGGTCTGGGTCGAGGGAAGCTTTCTTT. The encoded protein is CASGSGSREAFF.

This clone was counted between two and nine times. In DNA form, the CDR3 reads TGCGCCAGCAGTGAAACCCGCCGGGGGACGGTCAATCAGCCCCAGCATTTT. It yields the protein CASSETRRGTVNQPQHF. V gene TRBV10-2 combines with J gene TRBJ1-5; D is perhaps TRBD1 (5 bases). The length of the CDR3 is 17 residues. Germline V lookup: CDR1 WSHSY, CDR2 SAAADI. V gave up 3 bases and J gave up 3 bases, with 18 bases separating them.